This T cell receptor beta chain was sequenced during a study of high-grade serous ovarian cancer treatment subgroups. Tumor tissue was taken before any definitive surgery or chemotherapy was given. CDR1 and CDR2 (germline): SGHKS, YYEKEE (reference sequence). The CDR3 sequence is 14 residues long. Trimming shortened V by 0 bases and J by 2 bases, and 7 bases separated the two germline ends. The assay was immunoSEQ multiplex PCR, and TCRdb's table has in-frame clones only and misses some. The sample holds about 8,800 clones; around 72% are singletons and the top ten take about a tenth. What was sequenced was tumor tissue. This receptor was identified in a human donor with high-grade serous ovarian cancer. This chain joins TRBV5-5 and TRBJ2-3, with no clear D. The CDR3 protein is CASSLDGYTDTQYF. CDR3 nucleotide sequence: TGTGCCAGCAGCTTGGACGGGTACACAGATACGCAGTATTTT. Supplemented by reference TRBV5-5 and TRBJ2-3, the full variable domain reads DAGVTQSPTHLIKTRGQQVTLRCSPISGHKSVSWYQQVLGQGPQFIFQYYEKEERGRGNFPDRFSARQFPNYSSELNVNALLLGDSALYLCASSLDGYTDTQYFGPGTRLTVL.